The subject of this entry is one T cell receptor (beta chain). These data originate in a study of T-cell reconstitution after alpha-beta-depleted transplantation in children. The library targeted TCRbeta and was prepared with unique molecular identifiers. TCRdb called the PCR reads again in MiXCR, with one record for every CDR3 protein. This table holds about 270,000 distinct CDR3 sequences, approximately 9.6% found once. V was pared by 5 bases and J by 0 bases, with 1 base of the junction left unmatched. This CDR3 comprises 13 residues. The starting material was PBMCs from the stem cell graft donor, obtained from the stem cell graft. The sequence derives from a human donor who donated a stem cell graft to a child with SCID. This rearrangement joins TRBV12-3 or TRBV12-4 to TRBJ2-7; 7 nucleotides line up with TRBD1. The CDR3 loop is CASSHRGSYEQYF. The CDR3 DNA reads TGTGCCAGCAGTCACAGGGGCTCCTACGAGCAGTACTTC.